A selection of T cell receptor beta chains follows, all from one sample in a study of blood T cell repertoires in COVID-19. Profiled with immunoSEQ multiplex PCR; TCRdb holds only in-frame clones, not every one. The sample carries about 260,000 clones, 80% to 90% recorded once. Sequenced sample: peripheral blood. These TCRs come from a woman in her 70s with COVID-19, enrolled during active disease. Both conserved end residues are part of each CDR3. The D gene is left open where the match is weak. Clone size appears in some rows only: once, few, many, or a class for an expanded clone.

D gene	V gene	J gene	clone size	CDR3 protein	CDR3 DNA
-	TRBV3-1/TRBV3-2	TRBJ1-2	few	CASRAGTSNGYTF	TGTGCCAGCAGAGCCGGGACATCCAATGGCTACACCTTC
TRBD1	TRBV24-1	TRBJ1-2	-	CATSDRTGAHGYTF	TGTGCCACCAGTGACCGCACAGGGGCTCATGGCTACACCTTC
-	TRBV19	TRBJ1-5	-	CASSIAQYQPQHF	TGTGCCAGTAGTATAGCGCAGTATCAGCCCCAGCATTTT
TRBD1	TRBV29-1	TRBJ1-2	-	CSVSGTEGVGYTF	TGCAGCGTCTCCGGGACAGAGGGAGTTGGCTACACCTTC
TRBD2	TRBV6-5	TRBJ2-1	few	CASRVAGAYNEQFF	TGTGCCAGCAGGGTAGCGGGAGCCTACAATGAGCAGTTCTTC
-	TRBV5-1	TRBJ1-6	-	CASSLQAKGNSPLHF	TGCGCCAGCAGCTTACAGGCTAAGGGGAATTCACCCCTCCACTTT
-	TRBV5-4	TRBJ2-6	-	CASSQKTVPGANVLTF	TGTGCCAGCAGCCAAAAGACAGTTCCTGGGGCCAACGTCCTGACTTTC
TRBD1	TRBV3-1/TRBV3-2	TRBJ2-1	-	CASKRTGTYNEQFF	TGTGCCAGCAAAAGGACAGGGACATACAATGAGCAGTTCTTC
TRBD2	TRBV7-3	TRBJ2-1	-	CASSLETSGSNEQFF	TGTGCCAGCAGCTTGGAGACTAGCGGGAGCAATGAGCAGTTCTTC
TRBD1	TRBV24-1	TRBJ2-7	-	CATSDGGQGIDEQYF	TGTGCCACCAGTGATGGGGGACAGGGAATAGACGAGCAGTACTTC
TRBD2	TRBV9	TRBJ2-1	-	CASSVGLADYNEQFF	TGTGCCAGCAGCGTAGGCCTAGCGGATTACAATGAGCAGTTCTTC
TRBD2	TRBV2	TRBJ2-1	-	CASSDRTSGSNEQFF	TGTGCCAGCAGTGATCGAACTAGCGGGAGCAATGAGCAGTTCTTC
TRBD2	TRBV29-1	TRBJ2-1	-	CSVAGRGSSYNEQFF	TGCAGCGTTGCCGGGCGGGGGAGCTCCTACAATGAGCAGTTCTTC
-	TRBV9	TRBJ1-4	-	CASSVGQGNEKLFF	TGTGCCAGCAGCGTAGGACAAGGAAATGAAAAACTGTTTTTT
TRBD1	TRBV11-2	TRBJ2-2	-	CASSLRDSYNTGELFF	TGTGCCAGCAGCTTGAGGGACAGCTACAACACCGGGGAGCTGTTTTTT
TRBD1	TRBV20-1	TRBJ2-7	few	CSAHPKGQGYF	TGCAGTGCGCATCCGAAGGGACAGGGTTACTTC
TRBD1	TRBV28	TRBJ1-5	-	CASREPDRGLQPQHF	TGTGCCAGCAGGGAACCGGACAGGGGGCTTCAGCCCCAGCATTTT